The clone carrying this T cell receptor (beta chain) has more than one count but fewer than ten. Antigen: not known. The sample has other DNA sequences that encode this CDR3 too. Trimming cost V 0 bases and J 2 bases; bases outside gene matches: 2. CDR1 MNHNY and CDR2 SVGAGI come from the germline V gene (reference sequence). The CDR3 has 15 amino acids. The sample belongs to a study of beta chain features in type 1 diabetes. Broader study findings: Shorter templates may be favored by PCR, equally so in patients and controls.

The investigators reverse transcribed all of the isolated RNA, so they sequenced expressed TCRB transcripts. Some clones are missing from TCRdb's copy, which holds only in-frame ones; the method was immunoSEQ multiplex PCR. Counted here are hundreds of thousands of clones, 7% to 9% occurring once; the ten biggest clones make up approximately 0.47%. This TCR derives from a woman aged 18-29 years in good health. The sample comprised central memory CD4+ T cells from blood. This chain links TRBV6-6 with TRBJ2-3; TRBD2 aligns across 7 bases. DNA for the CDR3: TGTGCCAGCAGTTACTCAGCGGGATACACAGATACGCAGTATTTT. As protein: CASSYSAGYTDTQYF.